The clone carrying this T cell receptor (beta chain) was observed a handful of times. A read error may account for a junction end that differs from germline. RNA transcripts yielded amplified TCR beta CDR3 regions. Using the HTBI primer set, a first-round RT-PCR was run on the TCR CDR3. A single record per CDR3 protein comes from TCRdb applying MiXCR to the multiplex PCR reads. The sample has approximately 520,000 distinct CDR3 sequences, roughly 20% seen once. This entry belongs to a study of T cells in Graves' hyperthyroidism and ophthalmopathy. Germline loops: CDR1 MNHNS, CDR2 SASEGT. CDR3 length equals 15 residues.

This TCR derives from a young man with Graves' hyperthyroidism. The rearrangement uses TRBV6-1 and TRBJ1-1; 9 bases line up with TRBD1. Source material: blood. Written as DNA, the CDR3 is TGTGCCAGCAGTGCGATAACAGGGGGCTACACTGAGGCTTTCTTT. Its translation: CASSAITGGYTEAFF.